This is a list of T cell receptor beta chains from one sample in a study of shared clonotypes between healthy human individuals. Assay used: immunoSEQ multiplex PCR; TCRdb lists only in-frame clones, some missing. This table holds about 2.2 million clones, just over 90% found once. Sample: naive CD8+ T cells from PBMCs. Source of these receptors: a man aged 18 to 35 in good health. Some clones in this sample may be carry-over from other donors' samples. Each CDR3 is given with its conserved first and last residue. Fields, in order: CDR3 protein, CDR3 DNA, J gene, V gene, D gene, clone size. D genes are given only for firm matches. Only part of the rows carry a size: once, few, many, or a class if the clone is expanded.

CASSIDGGGFDGYTF	TGTGCCAGTAGTATAGACGGGGGAGGGTTCGACGGCTACACCTTC	TRBJ1-2	TRBV19	-	-
CASSWTGGGPYEQYF	TGTGCCAGCAGCTGGACAGGAGGTGGGCCCTACGAGCAGTACTTC	TRBJ2-7	TRBV5-5	TRBD1	once
CASSPSLEGLAHEQYF	TGTGCCAGCAGCCCCTCCCTGGAGGGACTAGCGCACGAGCAGTACTTC	TRBJ2-7	TRBV4-2	TRBD2	-
CSVVEQGNNEKLFF	TGCAGCGTTGTGGAACAGGGGAATAATGAAAAACTGTTTTTT	TRBJ1-4	TRBV29-1	TRBD1	-
CASSEFVGGSYNEQFF	TGCGCCAGCAGTGAGTTCGTGGGAGGCTCCTACAATGAGCAGTTCTTC	TRBJ2-1	TRBV10-1	-	-
CASSQVGRGRNTIYF	TGCGCCAGCAGCCAAGTGGGCAGGGGAAGAAACACCATATATTTT	TRBJ1-3	TRBV4-3	-	-
CAISGGGQPQHF	TGTGCCATCAGTGGGGGGGGTCAGCCCCAGCATTTT	TRBJ1-5	TRBV10-3	-	-
CSVGKTANTEAFF	TGCAGCGTTGGAAAAACAGCGAACACTGAAGCTTTCTTT	TRBJ1-1	TRBV29-1	-	-
CASSQELAGGGETQYF	TGTGCCAGCAGCCAAGAGCTAGCGGGAGGGGGAGAGACCCAGTACTTC	TRBJ2-5	TRBV14	TRBD2	once
CASSSAGTGNEQFF	TGTGCCAGCAGTTCCGCCGGGACAGGGAATGAGCAGTTCTTC	TRBJ2-1	TRBV27	TRBD1	-
CASRKGGNTIYF	TGTGCCAGCAGAAAGGGGGGGAACACCATATATTTT	TRBJ1-3	TRBV4-2	-	-
CASSHLGGLALPGDSYNEQFF	TGCGCCAGCAGCCATCTTGGAGGACTAGCTCTTCCGGGGGACTCCTACAATGAGCAGTTCTTC	TRBJ2-1	TRBV4-1	TRBD2	once
CASSATGDEAFF	TGTGCCAGCAGCGCGACAGGGGATGAAGCTTTCTTT	TRBJ1-1	TRBV7-9	TRBD1	-
CASSNTGGWETQYF	TGTGCCAGCAGCAACACAGGGGGGTGGGAGACCCAGTACTTC	TRBJ2-5	TRBV27	TRBD1	-
CARRRDRPYEQYF	TGTGCCCGCCGCCGGGATCGCCCCTACGAGCAGTACTTC	TRBJ2-7	TRBV2	-	-
CASLGQQETQYF	TGTGCCAGCTTGGGACAGCAAGAGACCCAGTACTTC	TRBJ2-5	TRBV28	TRBD1	-
CSVEDQGLYGYTF	TGCAGCGTTGAAGATCAGGGGCTCTATGGCTACACCTTC	TRBJ1-2	TRBV29-1	-	-
CASSFSRGYGTAYEQYF	TGTGCCAGCAGCTTCTCGCGGGGCTACGGGACAGCCTACGAGCAGTACTTC	TRBJ2-7	TRBV5-6	-	-
CASRQRGDYEQYF	TGTGCCAGCAGACAAAGGGGAGACTACGAGCAGTACTTC	TRBJ2-7	TRBV5-4	-	once
CASSVRPGDTGELFF	TGTGCCAGCAGCGTCCGCCCCGGGGACACCGGGGAGCTGTTTTTT	TRBJ2-2	TRBV9	-	-
CASSLWGDEQYF	TGTGCCAGCAGTCTTTGGGGGGACGAGCAGTACTTC	TRBJ2-7	TRBV27	-	-
CASTNEGGSSTDTQYF	TGTGCCAGCACCAATGAAGGGGGTTCTAGCACAGATACGCAGTATTTT	TRBJ2-3	TRBV9	-	-
CASSLLTPGEQYF	TGTGCCAGCAGCCTGTTAACTCCGGGCGAGCAGTACTTC	TRBJ2-7	TRBV7-9	-	-
CASSVVLAGGPGEQFF	TGTGCCAGCAGCGTAGTACTAGCGGGAGGGCCGGGTGAGCAGTTCTTC	TRBJ2-1	TRBV9	TRBD2	-
CASSTRDRRDTQYF	TGTGCCAGCAGCACCCGGGACCGGAGGGATACGCAGTATTTT	TRBJ2-3	TRBV13	-	-
CASSGAGAELYEQYF	TGTGCCAGCAGCGGTGCCGGGGCAGAGTTGTACGAGCAGTACTTC	TRBJ2-7	TRBV7-9	-	once
CASLGLAGGPGKTQYF	TGTGCCAGCCTTGGACTAGCGGGAGGGCCCGGGAAGACCCAGTACTTC	TRBJ2-5	TRBV2	TRBD2	-
CASSPQLFGRNQPQHF	TGTGCCAGCTCACCACAGTTATTTGGACGGAATCAGCCCCAGCATTTT	TRBJ1-5	TRBV18	-	-
CASSLAGLANTDTQYF	TGTGCCAGCAGTCTGGCGGGACTAGCAAACACAGATACGCAGTATTTT	TRBJ2-3	TRBV5-8	TRBD2	-
CASSPGQGAGYEQYF	TGTGCCAGCAGCCCAGGACAGGGGGCGGGATACGAGCAGTACTTC	TRBJ2-7	TRBV11-2	TRBD1	-
CATRTGDYEQYF	TGTGCCACCAGGACAGGGGACTACGAGCAGTACTTC	TRBJ2-7	TRBV19	TRBD1	-
CASGSSYEQYF	TGTGCCAGCGGGAGCTCCTACGAGCAGTACTTC	TRBJ2-7	TRBV27	-	few
CASSLVPRDTQYF	TGTGCCAGCAGCTTAGTTCCCCGAGATACGCAGTATTTT	TRBJ2-3	TRBV7-3	-	-
CSTSGGNTEAFF	TGCAGCACGTCCGGGGGCAACACTGAAGCTTTCTTT	TRBJ1-1	TRBV29-1	-	few
CASSERAGAYNEQFF	TGTGCCAGCAGTGAACGGGCGGGTGCCTACAATGAGCAGTTCTTC	TRBJ2-1	TRBV2	-	-
CASQGTSNQPQHF	TGTGCCAGTCAGGGTACGAGCAATCAGCCCCAGCATTTT	TRBJ1-5	TRBV25-1	-	-
CASSPGSTPDTQYF	TGTGCCAGCAGCCCCGGGTCCACTCCAGATACGCAGTATTTT	TRBJ2-3	TRBV7-3	-	-
CASSLSINSYEQYF	TGTGCCAGCAGTTTATCCATAAACTCCTACGAGCAGTACTTC	TRBJ2-7	TRBV27	-	-
CASSLVPAYEQYF	TGTGCCAGCAGCTTGGTTCCGGCCTACGAGCAGTACTTC	TRBJ2-7	TRBV5-8	-	-
CASSLHEQYF	TGTGCCAGCAGTCTCCACGAGCAGTACTTC	TRBJ2-7	TRBV28	-	-
CASSPGRDRGVTEAFF	TGTGCCAGCAGCCCGGGCAGAGACAGAGGTGTGACTGAAGCTTTCTTT	TRBJ1-1	TRBV5-6	-	-
CATSRGDSQETQYF	TGTGCCACCAGCAGAGGGGACAGCCAAGAGACCCAGTACTTC	TRBJ2-5	TRBV15	TRBD1	-
CASSIASTDTQYF	TGTGCCAGTAGTATCGCTAGCACAGATACGCAGTATTTT	TRBJ2-3	TRBV19	-	-
CASRSTPLRREGPISYEQYF	TGTGCAAGTCGCTCCACCCCCCTGCGGCGGGAGGGACCAATATCCTACGAGCAGTACTTC	TRBJ2-7	TRBV12-2	-	-
CASSHGGGNTEAFF	TGTGCCAGCAGCCACGGGGGCGGGAACACTGAAGCTTTCTTT	TRBJ1-1	TRBV7-6	-	-
CASSLTGAGSEAFF	TGTGCCAGCAGCCTTACAGGGGCGGGATCTGAAGCTTTCTTT	TRBJ1-1	TRBV11-2	TRBD1	-
CASSLQTTLVTDTQYF	TGTGCCAGCAGTTTACAGACAACCTTAGTGACAGATACGCAGTATTTT	TRBJ2-3	TRBV27	-	-
CASSFGGDEQYF	TGTGCCAGCAGTTTTGGTGGGGACGAGCAGTACTTC	TRBJ2-7	TRBV28	-	-
CATRRTGYSYEQYF	TGTGCCACGAGACGGACAGGCTATTCCTACGAGCAGTACTTC	TRBJ2-7	TRBV15	TRBD1	-
CSVVSDTSGAYEQYF	TGCAGCGTTGTGTCAGATACTAGCGGTGCCTACGAGCAGTACTTC	TRBJ2-7	TRBV29-1	TRBD2	-
CASSLTIGDTQYF	TGTGCCAGCAGCTTAACGATCGGGGATACGCAGTATTTT	TRBJ2-3	TRBV7-3	-	-
CASSVEIVVMIF	TGTGCCAGCAGTGTGGAGATAGTCGTAATGATCTTC	TRBJ2-1	TRBV2	-	-
CASSLRDQETQYF	TGTGCCAGCAGCCTCCGGGACCAAGAGACCCAGTACTTC	TRBJ2-5	TRBV5-6	-	-
CASNRRGTNEKLFF	TGTGCCAGCAACCGGAGGGGGACTAATGAAAAACTGTTTTTT	TRBJ1-4	TRBV28	-	-
CASSLASETRGETQYF	TGTGCCAGCAGCCTAGCTAGCGAAACACGGGGCGAGACCCAGTACTTC	TRBJ2-5	TRBV4-2	-	-